These T cell receptor beta chains were read from a single sample in a study of cytomegalovirus exposure and HLA in healthy donors. Some clones are missing from TCRdb's copy, which holds only in-frame ones; the method was immunoSEQ multiplex PCR. Here the sample spans about 160,000 clones, less than 85% being singletons. Sample: PBMCs. The receptors were gathered from a male donor in good health and CMV-seronegative. Each CDR3 is given with its conserved first and last residue. A D gene is named only where the DNA matches it firmly. Size tells how often a clone was seen (once, few, many) or the class of an expanded clone, and some rows leave it out.

d_call j_call clone_size v_call cdr3_aa cdr3_nt
TRBD2 TRBJ2-7 once TRBV27 CASSLRSSGSSYEQYF TGTGCCAGCAGTTTACGGTCTAGCGGGAGTTCTTACGAGCAGTACTTC
. TRBJ1-1 . TRBV5-1 CASSSRTYRDTEAFF TGCGCCAGCAGCTCACGGACATATAGGGACACTGAAGCTTTCTTT
. TRBJ2-7 . TRBV9 CASSSTGFSGEQYF TGTGCCAGCAGCTCAACAGGGTTCTCGGGCGAGCAGTACTTC
TRBD1 TRBJ1-5 . TRBV30 CAWSSWHRGSPQPQHF TGTGCCTGGAGTAGTTGGCACAGGGGGTCCCCTCAGCCCCAGCATTTT
TRBD1 TRBJ2-2 once TRBV14 CASSQAVTGAAGELFF TGTGCCAGCAGCCAAGCGGTGACAGGGGCGGCCGGGGAGCTGTTTTTT
TRBD1 TRBJ2-5 few TRBV5-1 CASSSRPGQAETQYF TGCGCCAGCAGCTCCCGTCCGGGACAGGCAGAGACCCAGTACTTC
TRBD1 TRBJ2-7 . TRBV5-6 CASSWGPGGIGYEQYF TGTGCCAGCAGCTGGGGACCAGGGGGCATTGGTTACGAGCAGTACTTC
. TRBJ2-1 . TRBV7-3 CASSHVGGASYNEQFF TGTGCCAGCAGCCACGTTGGGGGGGCGTCCTACAATGAGCAGTTCTTC
. TRBJ2-1 . TRBV28 CASLTGKSYNEQFF TGTGCCAGTCTTACAGGGAAGTCCTACAATGAGCAGTTCTTC
. TRBJ1-6 . TRBV19 CASSISDSPLHF TGTGCCAGTAGTATTTCCGATTCACCCCTCCACTTT
. TRBJ2-5 . TRBV5-1 CASGGGPPLETQYF TGCGCCAGCGGGGGGGGCCCCCCGTTGGAGACCCAGTACTTC
. TRBJ1-2 once TRBV19 CASSIAGTGYTF TGTGCCAGTAGTATTGCAGGCACTGGCTACACCTTC
. TRBJ1-1 . TRBV14 CASSQDPSAGSRNTEAFF TGTGCCAGCAGCCAAGATCCCTCGGCAGGGTCCCGGAACACTGAAGCTTTCTTT
TRBD2 TRBJ2-1 . TRBV27 CASTLAGGRYNEQFF TGTGCCAGCACGCTAGCGGGAGGGCGTTACAATGAGCAGTTCTTC
. TRBJ1-1 . TRBV29-1 CSVDSVVAFF TGCAGCGTTGATTCGGTGGTAGCTTTCTTT
TRBD1 TRBJ1-3 . TRBV6-5 CASSTDRASRNTIYF TGTGCCAGCAGTACCGACAGGGCGAGCCGGAACACCATATATTTT
TRBD1 TRBJ1-1 once TRBV6-5 CASKSQTGGGTEAFF TGTGCCAGCAAGAGTCAGACAGGGGGAGGCACTGAAGCTTTCTTT
TRBD2 TRBJ2-1 once TRBV11-3 CASSLGSSGSFHEQFF TGTGCCAGCAGCTTAGGGTCTAGCGGGAGTTTTCATGAGCAGTTCTTC
. TRBJ1-6 . TRBV9 CASSRTGTYNSPLHF TGTGCCAGCAGCCGTACAGGGACCTATAATTCACCCCTCCACTTT
. TRBJ1-5 . TRBV6-5 CASSRGSNQPQHF TGTGCCAGCAGTAGGGGTAGCAATCAGCCCCAGCATTTT
TRBD1 TRBJ2-3 . TRBV7-3 CASSYRGPDTQYF TGTGCCAGCAGCTACAGGGGGCCAGATACGCAGTATTTT
. TRBJ2-2 . TRBV6-1 CASHTTPGTGELFF TGTGCCAGCCACACTACCCCGGGGACCGGGGAGCTGTTTTTT
. TRBJ2-1 few TRBV19 CASSMGGAAGQFF TGTGCCAGTAGTATGGGGGGGGCTGCAGGGCAGTTCTTC
. TRBJ2-1 . TRBV11-3 CASSLDRAQHNEQFF TGTGCCAGCAGCTTAGACAGGGCCCAACACAATGAGCAGTTCTTC
. TRBJ2-5 . TRBV27 CARSPGPTRLGETQYF TGTGCCCGCAGTCCCGGCCCGACGAGACTAGGAGAGACCCAGTACTTC
. TRBJ1-5 . TRBV29-1 CSALSAGGQPQHF TGCAGCGCCCTATCCGCGGGAGGGCAGCCCCAGCATTTT
TRBD2 TRBJ2-1 . TRBV7-2 CASTILAGGFNEQFF TGTGCCAGCACCATTTTGGCGGGAGGGTTTAATGAGCAGTTCTTC
. TRBJ1-2 . TRBV7-9 CASSLASGPQAYGYTF TGTGCCAGCAGCTTAGCATCCGGCCCCCAGGCCTATGGCTACACCTTC
. TRBJ1-4 . TRBV12-5 CASGILLRGELFF TGTGCTAGTGGGATTCTCCTCCGCGGAGAACTGTTTTTT
TRBD1 TRBJ2-7 . TRBV13 CASSSGTGYEQYF TGTGCCAGCAGCTCCGGGACAGGCTACGAGCAGTACTTC
. TRBJ2-7 few TRBV19 CASSPLEGVGYEQYF TGTGCCAGTAGTCCTCTGGAAGGGGTAGGTTACGAGCAGTACTTC
TRBD1 TRBJ1-2 . TRBV5-8 CASNLNPGQDYGYTF TGTGCCAGCAACTTAAACCCGGGACAGGACTATGGCTACACCTTC
TRBD1 TRBJ1-3 . TRBV5-1 CASSFGSTGGDTIYF TGCGCCAGCAGCTTTGGGTCGACAGGGGGTGACACCATATATTTT
. TRBJ2-2 . TRBV5-6 CASSLVHLTNTGELFF TGTGCCAGCAGCTTGGTACATCTCACGAACACCGGGGAGCTGTTTTTT
. TRBJ2-5 . TRBV28 CASSFAETQYF TGTGCCAGCAGTTTCGCGGAGACCCAGTACTTC
TRBD2 TRBJ2-1 . TRBV13 CASSLMGGTSGTWNVDEQFF TGTGCCAGCAGTTTAATGGGGGGGACTAGCGGGACTTGGAATGTCGATGAGCAGTTCTTC
TRBD2 TRBJ2-3 . TRBV5-1 CASSLVRASGADTQYF TGCGCCAGCAGCTTGGTAAGGGCTAGCGGGGCGGATACGCAGTATTTT
TRBD1 TRBJ1-2 . TRBV6-1 CASRRTGLYGYTF TGTGCCAGCAGACGGACAGGACTCTATGGCTACACCTTC
. TRBJ2-7 . TRBV9 CASSVAGNYEQYF TGTGCCAGCAGCGTAGCGGGAAACTACGAGCAGTACTTC
. TRBJ2-7 few TRBV6-1 CASSLLSTAIYEQYF TGTGCCAGCAGCCTCCTCAGTACAGCTATCTACGAGCAGTACTTC
. TRBJ1-3 few TRBV9 CASSVASSGNTIYF TGTGCCAGCAGCGTAGCTTCCTCTGGAAACACCATATATTTT
. TRBJ2-1 once TRBV6-6 CASQPGSYNEQFF TGTGCCAGCCAACCGGGCTCCTACAATGAGCAGTTCTTC
. TRBJ1-4 . TRBV7-8 CASRRAGDEKLFF TGTGCCAGCCGGCGGGCAGGGGATGAAAAACTGTTTTTT
. TRBJ2-2 . TRBV10-1 CASSLSITGELFF TGCGCCAGCAGTCTAAGCATCACCGGGGAGCTGTTTTTT
TRBD2 TRBJ2-7 . TRBV4-1 CASSQGTGGAEQYF TGCGCCAGCAGCCAAGGGACCGGGGGGGCCGAGCAGTACTTC
. TRBJ2-5 . TRBV7-6 CASSLDGGLPQETQYF TGTGCCAGCAGCTTAGACGGGGGGCTCCCCCAAGAGACCCAGTACTTC
. TRBJ2-6 . TRBV4-3 CASSLGLSGSGANVLTF TGCGCCAGCAGCCTAGGACTCTCCGGCTCTGGGGCCAACGTCCTGACTTTC
TRBD1 TRBJ1-6 . TRBV2 CATTGTGISPLHF TGTGCCACCACCGGGACAGGGATCTCACCCCTCCACTTT
. TRBJ2-7 . TRBV4-1 CASSLLGTSRYEQYF TGCGCCAGCAGCCTACTAGGGACATCGAGGTACGAGCAGTACTTC
TRBD2 TRBJ2-1 . TRBV7-6 CASSSRTGTSGNEQFF TGTGCCAGCAGCTCCCGGACCGGGACTAGCGGCAATGAGCAGTTCTTC
. TRBJ1-1 . TRBV6-5 CASSKGQRNTEAFF TGTGCCAGCAGTAAGGGACAAAGGAACACTGAAGCTTTCTTT
. TRBJ2-7 . TRBV29-1 CSVFLGYEQYF TGCAGCGTCTTTCTAGGCTACGAGCAGTACTTC
TRBD1 TRBJ1-2 . TRBV9 CASSKGGQGALGYTF TGTGCCAGCAGCAAAGGGGGACAGGGGGCGCTCGGCTACACCTTC
TRBD2 TRBJ2-1 . TRBV18 CASSPPGLAGENEQFF TGTGCCAGCTCACCGCCTGGACTAGCGGGAGAGAATGAGCAGTTCTTC
. TRBJ2-5 . TRBV28 CASTAGMGETQYF TGTGCCAGCACTGCAGGGATGGGAGAGACCCAGTACTTC
. TRBJ2-2 . TRBV28 CASSRLNTGELFF TGTGCCAGCAGTCGGTTGAACACCGGGGAGCTGTTTTTT
. TRBJ1-1 . TRBV7-9 CASSFQGTEAFF TGTGCCAGCAGCTTCCAGGGCACTGAAGCTTTCTTT
TRBD1 TRBJ2-7 . TRBV4-1 CASSRGQGRSYEQYF TGCGCCAGCAGCCGCGGACAGGGAAGGTCCTACGAGCAGTACTTC
TRBD2 TRBJ2-2 . TRBV5-1 CASSLVLAGAPSGELFF TGCGCCAGCAGCTTGGTTCTAGCGGGGGCTCCTTCCGGGGAGCTGTTTTTT
TRBD2 TRBJ2-1 . TRBV5-4 CASSFPTSGLSSYNEQFF TGTGCCAGCAGCTTTCCCACTAGCGGGTTAAGCTCCTACAATGAGCAGTTCTTC